The 28 T cell receptor beta chains listed next were all sequenced from one sample in a study of blood T cell repertoires in COVID-19. Data came from immunoSEQ multiplex PCR; TCRdb stores just in-frame clones and leaves some out. The sample includes 210,000 or so clones, 89% of them seen just once. Sequenced input: peripheral blood. These receptors came from a woman aged 40 to 50 with acute or convalescent COVID-19.

The chain has TRBV4-1 and TRBJ1-2; unclear D gene. This CDR3 is built from 15 residues. Trimming stripped 1 base from V and 0 bases from J, with 9 bases between. The germline V gene has CDR1 MGHRA and CDR2 YSYEKL. The CDR3 here is CASSQASNSNYGYTF. CDR3 nucleotide sequence: TGCGCCAGCAGCCAAGCCTCCAACTCTAACTATGGCTACACCTTC.

J is TRBJ1-2 and V is TRBV7-6; 8 positions match TRBD1. Germline V lookup: CDR1 SGHVS, CDR2 FNYEAQ. The CDR3 consists of 15 residues. J gave up 3 bases and V 3 bases, and 6 bases lay outside the gene matches. In DNA, the CDR3 is TGTGCCAGCAGCTTCGAAACGACAGGGGACTATGGCTACACCTTC. Residues: CASSFETTGDYGYTF. Filled out from reference TRBV7-6 and TRBJ1-2, the complete variable domain reads GAGVSQSPRYKVTKRGQDVALRCDPISGHVSLYWYRQALGQGPEFLTYFNYEAQQDKSGLPNDRFSAERPEGSISTLTIQRTEQRDSAMYRCASSFETTGDYGYTFGSGTRLTVV.

The V and J genes are TRBV15 and TRBJ2-2, with 13 nucleotides matching TRBD2. V shed 1 base, J shed 4 bases, and the junction held 12 bases outside the gene matches. This CDR3 spans 20 amino acids. Germline V gene data show CDR1 as LNHNV and CDR2 as YYDKDF (reference sequence). CDR3 sequence reads: CATSRARILAGGPGTGELFF. CDR3 DNA: TGTGCCACCAGCAGAGCCCGTATACTAGCGGGGGGGCCAGGCACCGGGGAGCTGTTTTTT.

The chain links TRBV25-1 to TRBJ2-1, with D maybe TRBD1 (6 bases). The CDR3 length is 18 residues. CDR1 is MGHDK and CDR2 is SYGVNS in the germline V gene. The V end was cut by 8 bases, the J end by 7 bases, with 30 bases between. In DNA form, the CDR3 reads TGTGCCAGCCAGAGTCCTCCCTTGGGAACAGGGTGGGGAAATGAGCAGTTCTTC. Residues: CASQSPPLGTGWGNEQFF.

This chain connects TRBV27 to TRBJ2-3; 9 nucleotides match TRBD2. V was clipped by 2 bases and J by 1 base; unmatched bases: 13. This CDR3 contains 19 residues. Germline V gene lookup returns CDR1 MNHEY and CDR2 SMNVEV (reference sequence). The CDR3 nucleotides are TGTGCCAGCAGTTTAATCTTAGCGGGGGTCGCCGCCGGCACAGATACGCAGTATTTT. Amino acids: CASSLILAGVAAGTDTQYF.

The V and J genes are TRBV9 and TRBJ2-6; 13 bases line up with TRBD2. Unmatched junction bases numbered 5, after V lost 4 bases and J lost 4 bases. This CDR3 spans 17 amino acids. CDR1 is SGDLS and CDR2 is YYNGEE in the germline V gene. In DNA form, the CDR3 reads TGTGCCAGCAGCCCCGGGACTAGCGGGGTCGGGGCCAACGTCCTGACTTTC. It codes for CASSPGTSGVGANVLTF.

Comment on this clone: The sample has other DNA sequences that encode this CDR3 too. The V call is TRBV7-9, the J call TRBJ1-5; 7 bases align to TRBD1. This CDR3 comprises 15 residues. Germline CDR1 reads SEHNR; CDR2 reads FQNEAQ (reference sequence). Germline trimming cut 1 base from V and 3 bases from J; bases unmatched to any gene: 3. CDR3 sequence reads: CASSLGTGINQPQHF. In nucleotides, the CDR3 is TGTGCCAGCAGCTTAGGGACAGGTATCAATCAGCCCCAGCATTTT.

The genes are TRBV6-5 and TRBJ1-1, with D possibly TRBD1 on 6 matching bases. The V and J ends lost 0 bases and 5 bases respectively, with 13 bases between them. CDR1 is MNHEY and CDR2 is SVGAGI in the germline V gene. This CDR3 comprises 15 residues. CDR3: CASSYSRGIGTEAFF. In DNA form, the CDR3 reads TGTGCCAGCAGTTACTCGAGGGGGATCGGGACTGAAGCTTTCTTT.

The gene calls are TRBV30 and TRBJ2-5, with 10 bases aligning to TRBD2. Germline V gene sequence: CDR1 GTSNPN, CDR2 SVGIG (reference sequence). Trimming removed 2 bases from V and 4 bases from J; junction bases left unmatched: 16. The CDR3 consists of 18 residues. DNA for the CDR3: TGTGCCTGGAGTAGCGGGGGGGCCTTTTTAAGGATCCGAGAGACCCAGTACTTC. Encoded protein: CAWSSGGAFLRIRETQYF.

This clone was picked up one time. The chain employs TRBV12-3 or TRBV12-4 and TRBJ1-1; D uncertain. The germline V and J ends were trimmed by 3 bases and 10 bases, with 9 bases remaining between them. The CDR3 totals 11 residues. The CDR3 sequence is CASSLMEVAFF. The CDR3 nucleotides read TGTGCCAGCAGTTTGATGGAGGTAGCTTTCTTT.

The chain joins TRBV27 to TRBJ1-2, with 10 bases lining up with TRBD1. The germline V gene encodes CDR1 MNHEY and CDR2 SMNVEV (reference sequence). The CDR3 runs 15 residues. The trim removed 4 bases at V and 2 bases at J, leaving 4 bases unmatched. DNA for the CDR3: TGTGCCAGCAGTTCATTGGGACAGGGGAACTATGGCTACACCTTC. Translation gives CASSSLGQGNYGYTF.

This chain connects TRBV6-1 to TRBJ2-1; the D gene is possibly TRBD2 (5 bases). Trimming pared 4 bases from V and 0 bases from J, leaving 16 bases between. The CDR3 covers 17 residues. Germline V gene sequence: CDR1 MNHNS, CDR2 SASEGT. The CDR3 region is CASSGPFSASSYNEQFF. CDR3 DNA sequence: TGTGCCAGCAGTGGTCCCTTTAGCGCCAGCTCCTACAATGAGCAGTTCTTC.

This chain joins TRBV18 and TRBJ1-2, with D possibly matching TRBD1 (5 bases). The CDR3 sequence is 17 residues long. Deletions cut 0 bases from V and 2 bases from J, with 16 bases between. Germline CDR1 and CDR2: KGHSH and LQKENI. In DNA form, the CDR3 reads TGTGCCAGCTCACCACCGTCCGAGGCAGGGTCGAACTATGGCTACACCTTC. Translated: CASSPPSEAGSNYGYTF.

The chain joins TRBV6-5 to TRBJ1-6, with 7 bases identical to TRBD1. The V segment lost 6 bases and the J segment 8 bases; nucleotides outside the gene matches: 10. This CDR3 contains 15 residues. Germline values: CDR1 MNHEY, CDR2 SVGAGI. CDR3 loop: CASRINRDSYSPLHF. DNA of the CDR3: TGTGCCAGCAGAATCAACCGGGACAGCTATTCACCCCTCCACTTT.

This clone came up once. This chain's CDR3 is CASSSGQVRGYSNQPQHF. In DNA, the CDR3 is TGCGCCAGCAGCTCTGGACAGGTTCGGGGGTATAGCAATCAGCCCCAGCATTTT. The chain joins TRBV5-1 to TRBJ1-5; TRBD1 matches at 7 bases. Germline CDR1 and CDR2: SGHRS and YFSETQ. This CDR3 is 18 amino acids long. J gave up 0 bases and V 3 bases, and 12 bases lay outside the gene matches.

The chain employs TRBV21-1 and TRBJ2-7; the D call of TRBD2 is as the table states it, not checked on the DNA. TRBV21-1 is recorded as a pseudogene. This CDR3 region has 15 residues. For the CDR3, the DNA is TGTGCCAGCCCTCACACGATCCCTCGACTATACGAGCAGTACGTC. This codes for CASPHTIPRLYEQYV.

This chain uses TRBV24-1 with TRBJ2-1, with D tentatively TRBD1 (6 bases). V dropped 5 bases and J dropped 8 bases, with 21 bases sitting between them. The CDR3 runs 16 residues. The germline V gene has CDR1 KGHDR and CDR2 SFDVKD. Here the CDR3 DNA reads TGTGCCACCAGTGGTCCCGAGAGAAGGGGGAGCTATGAGCAGTTCTTC. Protein product: CATSGPERRGSYEQFF.

The chain uses TRBV6-6 and TRBJ1-5, with D possibly TRBD1 on 5 matching bases. In germline, CDR1 is MNHNY, CDR2 SVGAGI (reference sequence). Between the trimmed V and J ends, which lost 5 bases and 4 bases, there was a span of 24 bases. The CDR3 is made up of 18 amino acids. CDR3 protein: CASSRREGSHRWNQPQHF. The CDR3 nucleotides read TGTGCCAGCAGTCGCAGGGAGGGGTCCCATAGGTGGAATCAGCCCCAGCATTTT.

This clone was seen a single time. The chain combines TRBV3-1 (or the pseudogene TRBV3-2) with TRBJ1-2; no definite D call. The ends were cut back, 1 base at V and 7 bases at J, with 10 bases in the middle. Germline CDR1 LGHDT, CDR2 YNNKEL (reference sequence). This CDR3 contains 13 residues. DNA for the CDR3: TGTGCCAGCAGCCAAGGGGTTTCGGGTGGCTACACCTTC. Translation: CASSQGVSGGYTF.

This chain links TRBV4-1 with TRBJ1-2; D unresolved. There are 14 residues in the CDR3. Germline-derived CDR1 and CDR2 are MGHRA and YSYEKL. V was shortened by 1 base and J by 3 bases, with 9 bases between the two germline ends. The CDR3 DNA follows: TGCGCCAGCAGCCAAGTAGTAGGAGACTATGGCTACACCTTC. It encodes CASSQVVGDYGYTF.

The chain is built from TRBV5-1 and TRBJ1-6; possibly TRBD1 for D (5 bases). Trimming cost V 4 bases and J 5 bases, with 22 bases left between them. Germline loops: CDR1 SGHRS, CDR2 YFSETQ. This CDR3 is built from 18 residues. CDR3 nucleotide sequence: TGCGCCAGCAGCCCGGTGGGGCTCGGGCGGGATAATAATTCACCCCTCCACTTT. Translated: CASSPVGLGRDNNSPLHF.

The chain combines TRBV6-1 with TRBJ2-5; 7 nucleotides match TRBD1. The CDR3 is 15 residues long. Losses at the gene ends were 1 base for V and 5 bases for J; bases not matched to a gene: 7. Looked up from germline, CDR1 is MNHNS and CDR2 is SASEGT. The CDR3 protein is CASSEVRGQGETQYF. The CDR3 coding sequence is TGTGCCAGCAGTGAAGTTAGGGGGCAGGGGGAGACCCAGTACTTC.

The CDR3, as DNA: TGTGCCTGCCTAGGCTCAGTAGACTATGGCTACACCTTC. Protein sequence: CACLGSVDYGYTF. V gene TRBV30 combines with J gene TRBJ1-2, with D unresolved. Germline assignment: CDR1 GTSNPN and CDR2 SVGIG (reference sequence). V lost 6 bases and J 3 bases, leaving 14 bases between the germline ends. This CDR3 comprises 13 residues.

The chain recombines TRBV11-2 with TRBJ2-7; 7 bases are a match to TRBD1. The CDR3 is 13 amino acids. Germline-derived CDR1 and CDR2 are SGHAT and FQNNGV. J gave up 5 bases and V 5 bases, and 6 bases lay outside the gene matches. The CDR3, as DNA: TGTGCCAGCAGCCAGGGACAGTTTGACGAGCAGTACGTC. Amino acids: CASSQGQFDEQYV.

This clone showed up just once. Other nucleotide sequences in the sample specify the same CDR3. The rearrangement uses TRBV7-9 and TRBJ2-3; maybe TRBD2 (5 bases). Between the trimmed V and J ends, which lost 4 bases and 6 bases, there was a span of 11 bases. Germline CDR1 SEHNR, CDR2 FQNEAQ (reference sequence). This CDR3 is 13 amino acids long. CDR3 in amino acids: CASSSPGGDTQYF. The CDR3 DNA sequence: TGTGCCAGCAGCTCCCCCGGCGGGGATACGCAGTATTTT.

The chain links TRBV5-4 to TRBJ1-2, with unresolved D. The germline V gene has CDR1 SGHNT and CDR2 YYREEE (reference sequence). CDR3 length equals 13 residues. With 0 bases removed from V and 8 bases from J, the gap between germline ends came to 11 bases. CDR3 sequence (DNA): TGTGCCAGCAGCTTGGCCGAGTTTAAAGGCTACACCTTC. It encodes CASSLAEFKGYTF.

V and J are TRBV30 and TRBJ1-1, with D maybe TRBD1 (5 bases). The CDR3 consists of 15 residues. V lost 1 base to trimming and J lost 4 bases, with 16 bases between them. Germline CDR1 is GTSNPN and CDR2 is SVGIG (reference sequence). The CDR3 sequence is CAWSAGDPGGTEAFF. In DNA form, the CDR3 reads TGTGCCTGGAGTGCCGGGGACCCGGGGGGCACTGAAGCTTTCTTT.

This clone was recorded many times. This chain connects TRBV3-1 (or the pseudogene TRBV3-2) to TRBJ1-1; maybe TRBD1 (5 bases). The CDR3 extends over 15 amino acids. Trimming removed 1 base from V and 3 bases from J, with 12 bases in between. Germline CDR1 reads LGHDT; CDR2 reads YNNKEL (reference sequence). The CDR3 here is CASSQGQGWDTEAFF. CDR3 DNA sequence: TGTGCCAGCAGCCAAGGGCAGGGATGGGACACTGAAGCTTTCTTT.